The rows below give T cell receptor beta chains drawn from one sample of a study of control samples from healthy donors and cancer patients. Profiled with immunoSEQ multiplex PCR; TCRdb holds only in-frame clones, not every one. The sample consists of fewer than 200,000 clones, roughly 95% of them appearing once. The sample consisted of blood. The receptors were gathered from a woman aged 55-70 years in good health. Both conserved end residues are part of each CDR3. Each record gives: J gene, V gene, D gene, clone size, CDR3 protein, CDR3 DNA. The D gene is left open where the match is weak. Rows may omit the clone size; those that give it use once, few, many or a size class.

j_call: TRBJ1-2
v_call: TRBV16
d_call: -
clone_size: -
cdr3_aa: CASSQVLRRFTNYGYTF
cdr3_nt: TGTGCCAGCAGCCAAGTATTACGGAGATTCACTAACTATGGCTACACCTTC

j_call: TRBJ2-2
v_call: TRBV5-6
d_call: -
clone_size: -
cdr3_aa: CASSFRLDTNTGELFF
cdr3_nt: TGTGCCAGCAGCTTTAGACTAGATACGAACACCGGGGAGCTGTTTTTT

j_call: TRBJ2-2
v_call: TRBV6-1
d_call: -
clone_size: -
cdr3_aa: CASRVVGVTGELFF
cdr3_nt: TGTGCCAGCAGGGTTGTGGGGGTAACCGGGGAGCTGTTTTTT

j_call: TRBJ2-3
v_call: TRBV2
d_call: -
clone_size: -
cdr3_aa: CATSVSSDTQYF
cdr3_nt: TGTGCCACCTCGGTTAGTTCAGATACGCAGTATTTT

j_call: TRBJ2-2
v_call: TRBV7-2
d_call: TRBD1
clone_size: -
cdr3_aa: CASSTNRGNTGELFF
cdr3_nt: TGTGCCAGCAGCACAAACAGGGGAAACACCGGGGAGCTGTTTTTT

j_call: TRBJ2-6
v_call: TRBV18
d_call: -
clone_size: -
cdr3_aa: CASSPPAEGSGANVLTF
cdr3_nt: TGTGCCAGCTCACCACCTGCAGAAGGCTCTGGGGCCAACGTCCTGACTTTC

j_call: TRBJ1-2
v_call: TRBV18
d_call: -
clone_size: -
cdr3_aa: CASSPPSVNYGYTF
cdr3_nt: TGTGCCAGCTCACCCCCGTCAGTAAACTATGGCTACACCTTC

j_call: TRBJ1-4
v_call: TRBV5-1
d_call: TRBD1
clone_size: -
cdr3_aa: CASSLEGGTGVLGKLFF
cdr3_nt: TGCGCCAGCAGCTTGGAGGGAGGGACAGGGGTCCTCGGAAAACTGTTTTTT

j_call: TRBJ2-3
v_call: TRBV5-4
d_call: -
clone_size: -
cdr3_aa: CASSLPPADTQYF
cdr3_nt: TGTGCCAGCAGCTTGCCCCCCGCCGATACGCAGTATTTT

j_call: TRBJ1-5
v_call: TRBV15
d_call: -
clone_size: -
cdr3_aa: CATSWGRPYSNQPQHF
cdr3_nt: TGTGCCACCAGCTGGGGGAGACCTTATAGCAATCAGCCCCAGCATTTT

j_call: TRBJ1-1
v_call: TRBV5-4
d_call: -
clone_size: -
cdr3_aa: CASSADRNTEAFF
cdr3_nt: TGTGCCAGCAGCGCGGACAGGAACACTGAAGCTTTCTTT

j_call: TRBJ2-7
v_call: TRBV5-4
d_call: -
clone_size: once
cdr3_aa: CASSSDRYEQYF
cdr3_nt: TGTGCCAGCAGCAGTGACAGGTACGAGCAGTACTTC

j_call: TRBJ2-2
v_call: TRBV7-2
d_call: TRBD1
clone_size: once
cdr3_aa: CASSLRRTGYTGELFF
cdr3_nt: TGTGCCAGCAGCCTCAGACGGACAGGGTACACCGGGGAGCTGTTTTTT

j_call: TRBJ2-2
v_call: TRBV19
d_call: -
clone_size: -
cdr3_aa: CASSIKGAGTGELFF
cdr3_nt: TGTGCCAGTAGTATAAAAGGGGCGGGCACCGGGGAGCTGTTTTTT

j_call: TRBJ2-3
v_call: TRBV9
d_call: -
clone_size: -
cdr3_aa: CASSVMLSTYTQYF
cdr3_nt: TGTGCCAGCAGCGTAATGTTATCGACATATACGCAGTATTTT

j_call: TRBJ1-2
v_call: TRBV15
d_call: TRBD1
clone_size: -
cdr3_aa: CATSRADRDYGYTF
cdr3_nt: TGTGCCACCAGCAGAGCTGACAGGGACTATGGCTACACCTTC

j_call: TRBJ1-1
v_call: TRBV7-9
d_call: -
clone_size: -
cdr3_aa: CASSLAFRAPAFF
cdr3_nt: TGTGCCAGCAGCTTAGCATTCCGGGCTCCAGCTTTCTTT